Described below is a single T cell receptor (beta chain) sequence and its context. Germline V gene data show CDR1 as SGHDT and CDR2 as YYEEEE. This CDR3 has 15 residues. The ends were cut back, 4 bases at V and 6 bases at J, with 19 bases in the middle. These data come from a study of blood T cell repertoires in COVID-19. Authors' analysis steps: Reference gene primers were amplified, and this amplification served to estimate nucleated cell counts. Clones were sequenced by immunoSEQ multiplex PCR, and TCRdb holds only the in-frame ones, with some missing. Clone size and V and J calls were adopted from that table, with D and trimming inferred from the DNA. The table has approximately 66,000 clones, around 87% seen once.

Sequencing was performed on peripheral blood. The clonotype was recovered from a man aged 55 to 70 with acute or convalescent COVID-19. The rearrangement links TRBV5-6 to TRBJ1-1, with D possibly matching TRBD1 (6 bases). CDR3 nucleotide sequence: TGTGCCAGCAGCGCCCTCGAGGGGGGGATCGCTGAAGCTTTCTTT. Encoded protein: CASSALEGGIAEAFF.